The clone carrying this T cell receptor beta chain showed up just a few times. Its antigen is currently unknown. The data derive from a study of T cell repertoires in cytomegalovirus infection. Study-level information: It was recently identified HLA-C-restricted and well-studied HLA-B-restricted CMV epitopes that the study used. Carrying CMV and the relevant HLA type showed in public TCR beta signatures.

TCRdb re-called the reads through MiXCR, storing one row per CDR3 protein. The sample lists tens of thousands of distinct CDR3 sequences; around 20% were seen once. Germline trimming cut 5 bases from V and 9 bases from J; bases unmatched to any gene: 10. The CDR3 totals 16 residues. Germline V gene sequence: CDR1 SEHNR, CDR2 FQNEAQ (reference sequence). Points from the study as a whole: Based on cumulative public TCR beta family frequency, carriers of CMV plus the relevant HLA were identified. The study found HLA-C-restricted CMV-specific TCR beta clonotypes dominating the ex vivo response.

The chain couples TRBV7-9 to TRBJ2-1, with 13 nucleotides matching TRBD2. Here the sequenced sample was CD8+ T cells from cultured PBMCs, taken from culture after CMV antigen stimulation. The TCR sequence derives from a human donor in good health (CMV status not recorded). Some clones in this sample may be carry-over from other donors' samples. CDR3: CASSATSGGAAFEQFF. The CDR3 DNA is TGTGCCAGCAGCGCTACTAGCGGGGGGGCGGCTTTTGAGCAGTTCTTC.